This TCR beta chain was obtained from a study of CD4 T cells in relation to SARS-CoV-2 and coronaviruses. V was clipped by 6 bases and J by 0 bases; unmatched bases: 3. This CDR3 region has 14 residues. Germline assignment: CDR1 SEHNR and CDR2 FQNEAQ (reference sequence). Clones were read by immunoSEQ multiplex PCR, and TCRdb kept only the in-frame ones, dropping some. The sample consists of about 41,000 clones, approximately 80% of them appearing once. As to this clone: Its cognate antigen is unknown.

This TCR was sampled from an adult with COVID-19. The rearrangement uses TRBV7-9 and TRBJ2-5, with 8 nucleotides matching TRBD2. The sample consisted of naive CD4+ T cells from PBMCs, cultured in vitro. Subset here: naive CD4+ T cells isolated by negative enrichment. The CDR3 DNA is TGTGCCAGCAGAAGCGGGAGTTACCAAGAGACCCAGTACTTC. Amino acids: CASRSGSYQETQYF.